The 8 T cell receptor beta chains listed next were all sequenced from one sample in a study of technical replicates of blood from a handful of donors. Method: immunoSEQ multiplex PCR; TCRdb's copy keeps in-frame clones and lacks some. The sample lists some 14,000 clones, approximately 95% occurring once. The material sequenced was PBMCs. All receptors come from a human donor in good health.

The chain has TRBV18 and TRBJ2-2; TRBD1 might be the D (5 bases). The CDR3 extends over 12 amino acids. V was trimmed by 3 bases and J by 7 bases, leaving 6 bases between them. Germline assignment: CDR1 KGHSH and CDR2 LQKENI. The CDR3 protein is CASSPQGGELFF. In nucleotides, the CDR3 is TGTGCCAGCTCACCCCAGGGCGGGGAGCTGTTTTTT.

The chain recombines TRBV5-6 with TRBJ1-1; TRBD1 matches at 8 bases. J lost 5 bases, V lost 5 bases, and 5 bases had no gene match. The CDR3 is 13 amino acids. CDR1 is SGHDT and CDR2 is YYEEEE in the germline V gene. The CDR3 nucleotides are TGTGCCAGCAGACTACAGGGGGGTACTGAAGCTTTCTTT. It specifies CASRLQGGTEAFF.

The rearrangement links TRBV11-2 to TRBJ2-1; 10 nucleotides agree with TRBD1. The CDR3 extends over 18 amino acids. Germline V gene sequence: CDR1 SGHAT, CDR2 FQNNGV. V shed 1 base and J 7 bases; nucleotides not matched to a gene: 13. The DNA of the CDR3 is TGTGCCAGCAGCTTAGTCTCTTTGGGGACAGGGGTGATAAATGAGCAGTTCTTC. Amino acids: CASSLVSLGTGVINEQFF.

The V call is TRBV5-1, the J call TRBJ2-1; the D gene is possibly TRBD1 (5 bases). V was clipped by 3 bases and J by 2 bases, with 12 bases between them. Germline V CDR1 and CDR2: SGHRS, YFSETQ. The CDR3 runs to 15 residues. The CDR3 DNA follows: TGCGCCAGCAGCTCTACAGGATATGCCTACAATGAGCAGTTCTTC. This encodes CASSSTGYAYNEQFF. The entire variable domain, with the rest obtained from reference TRBV5-1 and TRBJ2-1, is as follows: KAGVTQTPRYLIKTRGQQVTLSCSPISGHRSVSWYQQTPGQGLQFLFEYFSETQRNKGNFPGRFSGRQFSNSRSEMNVSTLELGDSALYLCASSSTGYAYNEQFFGPGTRLTVL.

This rearrangement joins TRBV18 to TRBJ2-7, with D unresolved. Germline loops: CDR1 KGHSH, CDR2 LQKENI. This CDR3 comprises 13 residues. Deletions cut 6 bases from V and 3 bases from J, with 12 bases between. CDR3 coding DNA: TGTGCCAGCTCGAGCTCCCAAATCTACGAGCAGTACTTC. Its translation: CASSSSQIYEQYF.

This chain joins TRBV15 and TRBJ2-5; 9 bases are shared with TRBD1. This CDR3 contains 16 residues. V gave up 0 bases and J gave up 6 bases; unmatched junction bases: 8. The germline CDR1 and CDR2 sequences are LNHNV and YYDKDF (reference sequence). For the CDR3, the DNA is TGTGCCACCAGCAGAGATTTTACAGGGGGCAAAAAGACCCAGTACTTC. It is translated as CATSRDFTGGKKTQYF.

V is TRBV7-8 and J is TRBJ1-4; possible D gene TRBD1, 5 bases. CDR1 and CDR2 (germline): SGHVS, FQNEAQ. The V end was cut by 1 base, the J end by 11 bases, with 20 bases between. This CDR3 contains 16 residues. The CDR3: CASSLGRDRLFGKLFF. The CDR3 bases are TGTGCCAGCAGCTTAGGGAGGGACCGGCTCTTTGGGAAACTGTTTTTT.

The chain is built from TRBV7-9 and TRBJ2-7, with 9 nucleotides matching TRBD1. The CDR3 runs to 15 residues. Germline loops: CDR1 SEHNR, CDR2 FQNEAQ (reference sequence). The ends lost 5 bases at V and 2 bases at J; junction bases unmatched: 7. CDR3: CASSPGQGWTYEQYF. CDR3 DNA: TGTGCCAGCAGCCCGGGACAGGGTTGGACCTACGAGCAGTACTTC.